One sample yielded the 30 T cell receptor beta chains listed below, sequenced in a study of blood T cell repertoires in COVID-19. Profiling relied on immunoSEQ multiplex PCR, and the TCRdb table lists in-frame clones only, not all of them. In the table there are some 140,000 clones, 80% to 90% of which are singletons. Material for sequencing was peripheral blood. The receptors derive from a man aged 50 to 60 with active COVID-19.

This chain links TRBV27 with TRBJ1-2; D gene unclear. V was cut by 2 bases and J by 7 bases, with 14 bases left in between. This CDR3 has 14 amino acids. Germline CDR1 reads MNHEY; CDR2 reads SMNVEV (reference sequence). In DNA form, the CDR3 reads TGTGCCAGCAGTTTACGAGGGTCCGCAACTGGCTACACCTTC. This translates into CASSLRGSATGYTF.

The CDR3 here is CASSFSPGRSYEQYF. CDR3 bases: TGTGCCAGCAGTTTTTCTCCGGGTCGCTCCTACGAGCAGTACTTC. V and J are TRBV27 and TRBJ2-7; D is ambiguous. The CDR3 is 15 residues long. Between the trimmed V and J ends, which lost 3 bases and 0 bases, there was a span of 12 bases. Per germline, CDR1 MNHEY and CDR2 SMNVEV (reference sequence).

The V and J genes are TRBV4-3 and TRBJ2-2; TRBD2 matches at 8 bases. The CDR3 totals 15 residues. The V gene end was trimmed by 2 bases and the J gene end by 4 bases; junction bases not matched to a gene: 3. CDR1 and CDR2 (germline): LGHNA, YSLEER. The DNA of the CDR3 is TGCGCCAGCAGCCAACGGGGGGGCCCCACCGGGGAGCTGTTTTTT. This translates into CASSQRGGPTGELFF.

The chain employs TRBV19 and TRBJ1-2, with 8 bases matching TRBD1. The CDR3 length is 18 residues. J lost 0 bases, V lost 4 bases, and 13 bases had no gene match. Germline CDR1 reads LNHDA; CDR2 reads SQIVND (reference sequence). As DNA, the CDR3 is TGTGCCAGTAGTAAAGGCTGGACAGGGAGGCCCTCTAACTATGGCTACACCTTC. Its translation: CASSKGWTGRPSNYGYTF.

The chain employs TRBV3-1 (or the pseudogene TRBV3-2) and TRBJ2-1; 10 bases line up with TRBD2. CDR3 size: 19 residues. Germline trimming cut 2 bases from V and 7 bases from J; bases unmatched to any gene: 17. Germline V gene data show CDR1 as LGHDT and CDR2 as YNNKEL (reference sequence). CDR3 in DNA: TGTGCCAGCAGCCAACTCATAGCGGGGGGCCTGGGCCGGCGGAATGAGCAGTTCTTC. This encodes CASSQLIAGGLGRRNEQFF.

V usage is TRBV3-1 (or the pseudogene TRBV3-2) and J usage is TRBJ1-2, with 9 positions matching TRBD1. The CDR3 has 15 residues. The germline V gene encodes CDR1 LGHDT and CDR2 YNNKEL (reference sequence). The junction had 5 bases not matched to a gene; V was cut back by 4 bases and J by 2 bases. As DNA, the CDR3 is TGTGCCAGCAGCCCCTCCGGGACAGGGAACTATGGCTACACCTTC. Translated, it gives CASSPSGTGNYGYTF.

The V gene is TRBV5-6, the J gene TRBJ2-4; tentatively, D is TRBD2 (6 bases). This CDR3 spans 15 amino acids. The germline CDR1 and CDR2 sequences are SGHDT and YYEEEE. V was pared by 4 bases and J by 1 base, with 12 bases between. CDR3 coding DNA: TGTGCCAGCAGCCGCCTGGCGGGGGCCAAAAACATTCAGTACTTC. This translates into CASSRLAGAKNIQYF.

CDR3 bases: TGTGCCTGGAGGAATAGCGGGGGTACCTACAATGAGCAGTTCTTC. Its protein is CAWRNSGGTYNEQFF. This rearrangement joins TRBV30 to TRBJ2-1, with 9 bases lining up with TRBD2. The CDR3 runs 15 residues. Trimming at V came to 3 bases and at J to 2 bases, leaving 5 bases not matched to a gene. Germline loops: CDR1 GTSNPN, CDR2 SVGIG (reference sequence). The complete variable domain, with remaining parts taken from reference TRBV30 and TRBJ2-1, reads SQTIHQWPATLVQPVGSPLSLECTVEGTSNPNLYWYRQAAGRGLQLLFYSVGIGQISSEVPQNLSASRPQDRQFILSSKKLLLSDSGFYLCAWRNSGGTYNEQFFGPGTRLTVL.

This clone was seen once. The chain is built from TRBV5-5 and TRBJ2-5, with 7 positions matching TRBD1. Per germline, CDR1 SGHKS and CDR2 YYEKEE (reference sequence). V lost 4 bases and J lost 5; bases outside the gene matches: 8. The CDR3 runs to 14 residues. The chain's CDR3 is CASSTTGIGETQYF. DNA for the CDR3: TGTGCCAGCAGCACGACAGGGATCGGGGAGACCCAGTACTTC.

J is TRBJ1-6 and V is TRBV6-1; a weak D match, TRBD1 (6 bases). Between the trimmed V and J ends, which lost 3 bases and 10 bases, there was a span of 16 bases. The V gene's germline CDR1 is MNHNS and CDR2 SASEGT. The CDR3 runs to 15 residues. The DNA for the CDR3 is TGTGCCAGCAGTGAGTTACAGGGTTCGAGATCACCCCTCCACTTT. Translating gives CASSELQGSRSPLHF.

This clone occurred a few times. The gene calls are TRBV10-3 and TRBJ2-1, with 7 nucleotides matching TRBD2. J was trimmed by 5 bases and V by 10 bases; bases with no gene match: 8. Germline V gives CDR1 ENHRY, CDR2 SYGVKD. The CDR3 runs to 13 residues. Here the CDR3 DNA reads TGTGCCAGCGCTAGCGGCCCAAACAATGAGCAGTTCTTC. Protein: CASASGPNNEQFF.

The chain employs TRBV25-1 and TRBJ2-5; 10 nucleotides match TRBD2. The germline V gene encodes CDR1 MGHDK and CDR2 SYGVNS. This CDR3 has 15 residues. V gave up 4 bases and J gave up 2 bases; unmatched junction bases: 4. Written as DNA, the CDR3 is TGTGCCAGCAGTGCCTCTAGCGGGGGACAAGAGACCCAGTACTTC. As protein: CASSASSGGQETQYF.

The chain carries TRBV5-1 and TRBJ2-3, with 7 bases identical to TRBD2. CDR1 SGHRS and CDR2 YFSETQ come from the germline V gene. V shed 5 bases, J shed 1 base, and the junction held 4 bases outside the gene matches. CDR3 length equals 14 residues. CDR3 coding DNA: TGCGCCAGCAGACGGGGGGTTGGCACAGATACGCAGTATTTT. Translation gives CASRRGVGTDTQYF.

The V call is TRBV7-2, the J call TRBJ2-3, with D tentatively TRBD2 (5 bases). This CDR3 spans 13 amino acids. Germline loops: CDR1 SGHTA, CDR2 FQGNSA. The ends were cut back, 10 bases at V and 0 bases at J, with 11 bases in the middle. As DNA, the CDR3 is TGTGCCACCTCGGAGGCGAGCACAGATACGCAGTATTTT. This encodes CATSEASTDTQYF.

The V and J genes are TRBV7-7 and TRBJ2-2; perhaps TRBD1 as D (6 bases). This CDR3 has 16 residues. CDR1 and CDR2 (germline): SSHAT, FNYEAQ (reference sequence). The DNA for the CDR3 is TGTGCTAGCCATCGTGGTGGGGGCGCGAACACCGGGGAGCTGTTTTTT. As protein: CASHRGGGANTGELFF.

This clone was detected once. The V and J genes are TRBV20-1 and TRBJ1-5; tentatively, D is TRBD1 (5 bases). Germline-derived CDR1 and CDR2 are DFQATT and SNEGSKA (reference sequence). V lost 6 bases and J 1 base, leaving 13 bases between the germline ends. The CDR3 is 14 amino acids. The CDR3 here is CSASRGDSNQPQHF. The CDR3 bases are TGCAGTGCCAGTCGGGGGGACAGCAATCAGCCCCAGCATTTT.

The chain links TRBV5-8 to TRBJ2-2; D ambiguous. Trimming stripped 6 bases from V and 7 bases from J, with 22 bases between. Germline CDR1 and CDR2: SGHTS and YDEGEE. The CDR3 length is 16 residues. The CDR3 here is CASTHRTQFRIGELFF. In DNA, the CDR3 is TGTGCCAGCACCCATCGTACCCAGTTTCGTATCGGGGAGCTGTTTTTT.

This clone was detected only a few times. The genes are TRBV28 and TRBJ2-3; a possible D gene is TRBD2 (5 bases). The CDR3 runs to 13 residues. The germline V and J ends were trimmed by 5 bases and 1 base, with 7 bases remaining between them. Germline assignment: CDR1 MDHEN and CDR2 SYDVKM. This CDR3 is CASSPGGTDTQYF. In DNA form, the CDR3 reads TGTGCCAGCAGTCCCGGGGGCACAGATACGCAGTATTTT. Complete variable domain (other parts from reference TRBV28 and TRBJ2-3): DVKVTQSSRYLVKRTGEKVFLECVQDMDHENMFWYRQDPGLGLRLIYFSYDVKMKEKGDIPEGYSVSREKKERFSLILESASTNQTSMYLCASSPGGTDTQYFGPGTRLTVL.

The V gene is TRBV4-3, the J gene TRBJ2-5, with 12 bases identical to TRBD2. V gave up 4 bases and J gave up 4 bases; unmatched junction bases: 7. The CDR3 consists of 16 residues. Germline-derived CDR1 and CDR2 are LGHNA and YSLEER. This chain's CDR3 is CASSPYSTSGGETQYF. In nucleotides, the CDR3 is TGCGCCAGCAGCCCCTACTCGACTAGCGGGGGAGAGACCCAGTACTTC.

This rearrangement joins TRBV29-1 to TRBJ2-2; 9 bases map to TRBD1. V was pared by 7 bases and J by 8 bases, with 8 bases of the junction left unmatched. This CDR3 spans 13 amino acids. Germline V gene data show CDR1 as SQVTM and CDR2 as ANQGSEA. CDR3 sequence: CSAGTGSRGELFF. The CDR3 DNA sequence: TGCAGCGCAGGGACAGGGTCGAGGGGGGAGCTGTTTTTT.

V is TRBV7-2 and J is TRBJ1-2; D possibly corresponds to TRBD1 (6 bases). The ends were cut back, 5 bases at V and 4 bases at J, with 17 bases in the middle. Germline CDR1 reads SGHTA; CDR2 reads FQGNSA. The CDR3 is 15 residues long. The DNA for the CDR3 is TGTGCCAGCAGCGTAACACCTGGGGGCAGCTATGGCTACACCTTC. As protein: CASSVTPGGSYGYTF. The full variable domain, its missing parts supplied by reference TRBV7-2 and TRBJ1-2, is GAGVSQSPSNKVTEKGKDVELRCDPISGHTALYWYRQSLGQGLEFLIYFQGNSAPDKSGLPSDRFSAERTGGSVSTLTIQRTQQEDSAVYLCASSVTPGGSYGYTFGSGTRLTVV.

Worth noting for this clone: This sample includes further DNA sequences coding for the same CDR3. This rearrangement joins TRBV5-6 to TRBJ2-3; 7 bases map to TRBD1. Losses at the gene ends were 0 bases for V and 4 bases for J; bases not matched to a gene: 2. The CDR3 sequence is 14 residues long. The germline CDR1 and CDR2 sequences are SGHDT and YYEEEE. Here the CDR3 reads CASSLGQGSDTQYF. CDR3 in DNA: TGTGCCAGCAGCTTGGGACAGGGATCAGATACGCAGTATTTT.

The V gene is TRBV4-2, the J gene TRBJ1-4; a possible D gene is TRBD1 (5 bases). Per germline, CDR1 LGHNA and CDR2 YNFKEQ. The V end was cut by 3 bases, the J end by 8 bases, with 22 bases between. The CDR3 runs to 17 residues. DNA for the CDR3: TGTGCCAGCAGCCACCAAACAGGACGGTCCGTGGGGGAAAAACTGTTTTTT. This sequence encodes CASSHQTGRSVGEKLFF.

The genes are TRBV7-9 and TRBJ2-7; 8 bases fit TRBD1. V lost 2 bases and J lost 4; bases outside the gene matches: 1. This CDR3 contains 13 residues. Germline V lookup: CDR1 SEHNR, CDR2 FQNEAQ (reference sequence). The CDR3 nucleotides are TGTGCCAGCAGCTTAAGGACAGGGTACGAGCAGTACTTC. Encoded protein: CASSLRTGYEQYF.

The DNA for the CDR3 is TGTGCCAGCAGCCGTAACCAGAATGAGCAGTTCTTC. It specifies CASSRNQNEQFF. The chain joins TRBV7-9 to TRBJ2-1, with no clear D. Germline lookup yields CDR1 SEHNR and CDR2 FQNEAQ (reference sequence). V lost 5 bases, J lost 7 bases, and 9 bases lay in between. CDR3 length equals 12 residues.

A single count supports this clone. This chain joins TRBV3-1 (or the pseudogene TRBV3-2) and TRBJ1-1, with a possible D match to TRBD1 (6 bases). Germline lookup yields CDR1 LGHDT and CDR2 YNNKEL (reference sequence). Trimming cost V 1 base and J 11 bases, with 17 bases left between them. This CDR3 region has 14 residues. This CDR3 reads CASSQGEGGKFAFF. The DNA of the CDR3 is TGTGCCAGCAGCCAAGGGGAGGGGGGGAAATTCGCTTTCTTT.

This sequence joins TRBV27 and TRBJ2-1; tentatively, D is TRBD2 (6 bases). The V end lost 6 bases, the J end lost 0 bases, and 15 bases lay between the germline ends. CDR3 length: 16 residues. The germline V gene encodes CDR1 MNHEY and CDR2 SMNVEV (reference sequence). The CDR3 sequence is CASSSLAPSSYNEQFF. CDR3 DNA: TGTGCCAGCAGCTCTCTAGCGCCGAGCTCCTACAATGAGCAGTTCTTC.

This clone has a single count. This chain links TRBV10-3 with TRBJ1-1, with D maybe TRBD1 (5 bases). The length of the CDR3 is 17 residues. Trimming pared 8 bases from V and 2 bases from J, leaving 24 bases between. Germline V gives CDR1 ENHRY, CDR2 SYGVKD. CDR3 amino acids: CAIRNGKGRVANTEAFF. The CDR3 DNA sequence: TGTGCCATCCGGAACGGAAAGGGCAGGGTGGCCAACACTGAAGCTTTCTTT.

The CDR3 loop is CASSLRMTGNGNTIYF. Here the CDR3 DNA reads TGTGCCAGCAGCTTACGTATGACAGGGAACGGAAACACCATATATTTT. The gene calls are TRBV7-6 and TRBJ1-3; 7 bases match TRBD1. Germline V gene lookup returns CDR1 SGHVS and CDR2 FNYEAQ. The CDR3 runs to 16 residues. Losses at the gene ends were 2 bases for V and 4 bases for J; bases not matched to a gene: 8.

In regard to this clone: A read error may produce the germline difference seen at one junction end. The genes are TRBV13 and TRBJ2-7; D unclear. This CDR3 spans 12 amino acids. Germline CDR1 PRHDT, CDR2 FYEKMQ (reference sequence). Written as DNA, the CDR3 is TGTGCCAGCAGCTTAGCTCCTGGCGGCTACGACTTC. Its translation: CASSLAPGGYDF.